The rows below give T cell receptor beta chains drawn from one sample of a study of blood T cell repertoires in COVID-19. Produced via immunoSEQ multiplex PCR; TCRdb's table is partial and in-frame only. The sample holds 200,000 to 250,000 clones, about 89% seen once. The specimen sequenced was peripheral blood. The source of these receptors is a man between 60 and 75 years old who had recovered from COVID-19. Each CDR3 is given with its conserved first and last residue. The D gene is left open where the match is weak. Clone size is shown for a subset of rows, as once, few, many or a class of expanded clone.

V gene: TRBV7-2
D gene: .
J gene: TRBJ2-3
clone size: .
CDR3 DNA: TGTGCCAGCAGCGGGAACCCGGACTACGGTCCAGATACGCAGTATTTT
CDR3 protein: CASSGNPDYGPDTQYF

V gene: TRBV6-5
D gene: TRBD2
J gene: TRBJ2-1
clone size: .
CDR3 DNA: TGTGCCAGCAGTTACCGTGCACTAGCGGGAATAAATGAGCAGTTCTTC
CDR3 protein: CASSYRALAGINEQFF

V gene: TRBV28
D gene: .
J gene: TRBJ1-2
clone size: .
CDR3 DNA: TGTGCCAGCAGTTCTGCCTCGGGAGGGAGGGACGGCTACACCTTC
CDR3 protein: CASSSASGGRDGYTF

V gene: TRBV5-4
D gene: .
J gene: TRBJ2-2
clone size: .
CDR3 DNA: TGTGCCAGCAGCCCCGGACAGTTTACCGGGGAGCTGTTTTTT
CDR3 protein: CASSPGQFTGELFF

V gene: TRBV3-1/TRBV3-2
D gene: TRBD1
J gene: TRBJ1-4
clone size: .
CDR3 DNA: TGTGCCAGCAGCCAGGGGACAGGGACTAATGAAAAACTGTTTTTT
CDR3 protein: CASSQGTGTNEKLFF

V gene: TRBV2
D gene: .
J gene: TRBJ2-5
clone size: .
CDR3 DNA: TGTGCCAGCAGTGAACGAGGGAGAGAGACCCAGTACTTC
CDR3 protein: CASSERGRETQYF

V gene: TRBV7-2
D gene: .
J gene: TRBJ2-2
clone size: .
CDR3 DNA: TGTGCCAGCAGCTTAGTCTACAGGGACACCGGGGAGCTGTTTTTT
CDR3 protein: CASSLVYRDTGELFF

V gene: TRBV9
D gene: .
J gene: TRBJ2-1
clone size: .
CDR3 DNA: TGTGCCAGCAGCGTAGACCAGGGGATAGTTGGTGAGCAGTTCTTC
CDR3 protein: CASSVDQGIVGEQFF

V gene: TRBV2
D gene: TRBD2
J gene: TRBJ2-1
clone size: .
CDR3 DNA: TGTGCCAGCAAGGGACTAGCGGGAGGTGGTAGTGAGCAGTTCTTC
CDR3 protein: CASKGLAGGGSEQFF

V gene: TRBV6-1
D gene: TRBD2
J gene: TRBJ2-7
clone size: .
CDR3 DNA: TGTGCCAGCAGTGGAAGAACTCGCGGGAGCTCCTACGAGCAGTACTTC
CDR3 protein: CASSGRTRGSSYEQYF

V gene: TRBV9
D gene: .
J gene: TRBJ1-3
clone size: .
CDR3 DNA: TGTGCCAGCAGCGTAGCTACCGCAGGGACTGGAAACACCATATATTTT
CDR3 protein: CASSVATAGTGNTIYF

V gene: TRBV7-3
D gene: TRBD2
J gene: TRBJ2-1
clone size: .
CDR3 DNA: TGTGCCAGCAGCTTAGGGCGGGAGGGCCTTGGGGAGCAGTTCTTC
CDR3 protein: CASSLGREGLGEQFF

V gene: TRBV5-1
D gene: TRBD2
J gene: TRBJ2-7
clone size: .
CDR3 DNA: TGCGCCAGCAGCTTACTAGCGGGACTTGGGGAGCAGTACTTC
CDR3 protein: CASSLLAGLGEQYF

V gene: TRBV6-5
D gene: .
J gene: TRBJ1-3
clone size: .
CDR3 DNA: TGTGCCAGCAGTTACTCCTGGACAGTCTCTGGAAACACCATATATTTT
CDR3 protein: CASSYSWTVSGNTIYF

V gene: TRBV5-8
D gene: TRBD2
J gene: TRBJ2-1
clone size: .
CDR3 DNA: TGTGCCAGCAGCTCCACCCGGACTAGCGGGGGTTACAATGAGCAGTTCTTC
CDR3 protein: CASSSTRTSGGYNEQFF

V gene: TRBV19
D gene: TRBD1
J gene: TRBJ1-1
clone size: .
CDR3 DNA: TGTGCCAGTAGTATAGGGACAGGCCGTGACACTGAAGCTTTCTTT
CDR3 protein: CASSIGTGRDTEAFF

V gene: TRBV4-2
D gene: .
J gene: TRBJ1-2
clone size: .
CDR3 DNA: TGTGCCAGCAGCCAAGATGTACGGAACTATGGCTACACCTTC
CDR3 protein: CASSQDVRNYGYTF

V gene: TRBV7-9
D gene: .
J gene: TRBJ2-7
clone size: .
CDR3 DNA: TGTGCCAGCAGCTTATTCTATGACGAGCAGTACTTC
CDR3 protein: CASSLFYDEQYF

V gene: TRBV4-1
D gene: TRBD1
J gene: TRBJ2-1
clone size: .
CDR3 DNA: TGCGCCAGCAGCCAAGGACAGGGGGTCAATGAGCAGTTCTTC
CDR3 protein: CASSQGQGVNEQFF

V gene: TRBV7-2
D gene: TRBD2
J gene: TRBJ2-5
clone size: .
CDR3 DNA: TGTGCCAGCAGCTTATGGGCTAGCGGGGGGGCCGAGCAAGAGACCCAGTACTTC
CDR3 protein: CASSLWASGGAEQETQYF

V gene: TRBV9
D gene: TRBD2
J gene: TRBJ2-7
clone size: .
CDR3 DNA: TGTGCCAGCAGCGTCGGGACTATGTACGAGCAGTACTTC
CDR3 protein: CASSVGTMYEQYF

V gene: TRBV4-2
D gene: .
J gene: TRBJ1-2
clone size: .
CDR3 DNA: TGTGCCAGCAGCCAAGATCTGACAAAGTTTGAAGGCTACACCTTC
CDR3 protein: CASSQDLTKFEGYTF

V gene: TRBV28
D gene: .
J gene: TRBJ2-1
clone size: once
CDR3 DNA: TGTGCCAGCCTCGGGGGTTCGCGGACCTACAATGAGCAGTTCTTC
CDR3 protein: CASLGGSRTYNEQFF

V gene: TRBV5-6
D gene: .
J gene: TRBJ1-2
clone size: .
CDR3 DNA: TGTGCCAGCAGCTATGAACAGGGAAACTATGGCTACACCTTC
CDR3 protein: CASSYEQGNYGYTF

V gene: TRBV28
D gene: TRBD1
J gene: TRBJ2-7
clone size: .
CDR3 DNA: TGTGCCAGCAGTTTCCGCGGACAGGGGGCAAGGGAGCAGTACTTC
CDR3 protein: CASSFRGQGAREQYF

V gene: TRBV24-1
D gene: .
J gene: TRBJ2-1
clone size: once
CDR3 DNA: TGTGCCACCAGTGCTACCTCCTCCTACAATGAGCAGTTCTTC
CDR3 protein: CATSATSSYNEQFF

V gene: TRBV7-2
D gene: TRBD1
J gene: TRBJ1-4
clone size: .
CDR3 DNA: TGTGCCAGCAGCGGACAGGCCCACACTAATGAAAAACTGTTTTTT
CDR3 protein: CASSGQAHTNEKLFF

V gene: TRBV28
D gene: TRBD1
J gene: TRBJ2-5
clone size: .
CDR3 DNA: TGTGCCAGCAGTGTTACAGGGGGCGGTGGGCAAGAGACCCAGTACTTC
CDR3 protein: CASSVTGGGGQETQYF

V gene: TRBV3-1/TRBV3-2
D gene: TRBD1
J gene: TRBJ2-7
clone size: .
CDR3 DNA: TGTGCCAGCAGCCCCCGACAGGGGGGCAAGCAGTACTTC
CDR3 protein: CASSPRQGGKQYF

V gene: TRBV7-2
D gene: TRBD1
J gene: TRBJ1-3
clone size: .
CDR3 DNA: TGTGCCAGCAGCTTAGACCAGGGGGCCACGGGAAACACCATATATTTT
CDR3 protein: CASSLDQGATGNTIYF

V gene: TRBV10-3
D gene: TRBD2
J gene: TRBJ2-3
clone size: .
CDR3 DNA: TGTGCCATCAGTGAGGGGGCCCTAGCGGGGGTTACAGATACGCAGTATTTT
CDR3 protein: CAISEGALAGVTDTQYF

V gene: TRBV6-5
D gene: TRBD2
J gene: TRBJ2-7
clone size: .
CDR3 DNA: TGTGCCAGCAGTTACCTGGGACTAGCGGGAGCCTACGAGCAGTACTTC
CDR3 protein: CASSYLGLAGAYEQYF

V gene: TRBV27
D gene: TRBD1
J gene: TRBJ1-5
clone size: .
CDR3 DNA: TGTGCCAGCAGCCGAAGGGGACAGGGGACGGAGTCCCAGCATTTT
CDR3 protein: CASSRRGQGTESQHF

V gene: TRBV6-5
D gene: .
J gene: TRBJ1-3
clone size: .
CDR3 DNA: TGTGCCAGCAGTTACTCGAAATACGGGTCTGGAAACACCATATATTTT
CDR3 protein: CASSYSKYGSGNTIYF

V gene: TRBV5-4
D gene: .
J gene: TRBJ1-1
clone size: .
CDR3 DNA: TGTGCCAGCAGCTTGGTTGGCGGGGTAGCTTTCTTT
CDR3 protein: CASSLVGGVAFF

V gene: TRBV5-6
D gene: .
J gene: TRBJ2-7
clone size: .
CDR3 DNA: TGTGCCAGCAGCTTCCTTTCAGGCGAGCAGTACTTC
CDR3 protein: CASSFLSGEQYF

V gene: TRBV29-1
D gene: .
J gene: TRBJ1-4
clone size: once
CDR3 DNA: TGCAGCGTGACCGGGACAAGGGAAACTAATGAAAAACTGTTTTTT
CDR3 protein: CSVTGTRETNEKLFF

V gene: TRBV7-2
D gene: .
J gene: TRBJ2-7
clone size: .
CDR3 DNA: TGTGCCAGCAGCACGCAAGGCGGCCAAACGTTACAGTACTTC
CDR3 protein: CASSTQGGQTLQYF

V gene: TRBV14
D gene: TRBD1
J gene: TRBJ1-6
clone size: few
CDR3 DNA: TGTGCCAGCAGCCGCTCCGGGACAGTAACCTCACCCCTCCACTTT
CDR3 protein: CASSRSGTVTSPLHF

V gene: TRBV30
D gene: TRBD1
J gene: TRBJ1-2
clone size: .
CDR3 DNA: TGTGCCTGGAGTCCAACGAGGACAGGGAATAGGGGCTACACCTTC
CDR3 protein: CAWSPTRTGNRGYTF

V gene: TRBV7-2
D gene: .
J gene: TRBJ2-7
clone size: .
CDR3 DNA: TGTGCCAGCAGCTTAGTACGGTCCTACGAGCAGTACTTC
CDR3 protein: CASSLVRSYEQYF

V gene: TRBV20-1
D gene: .
J gene: TRBJ1-2
clone size: .
CDR3 DNA: TGCAGTGCTAGAGAAGATAGTGGCTACACCTTC
CDR3 protein: CSAREDSGYTF

V gene: TRBV9
D gene: TRBD1
J gene: TRBJ1-1
clone size: .
CDR3 DNA: TGTGCCAGCAGCAGACAGGGGAACACTGAAGCTTTCTTT
CDR3 protein: CASSRQGNTEAFF

V gene: TRBV7-2
D gene: TRBD2
J gene: TRBJ2-7
clone size: .
CDR3 DNA: TGTGCCAGCAGCACAGCCGGGACTAGCTCCTACGAGCAGTACTTC
CDR3 protein: CASSTAGTSSYEQYF

V gene: TRBV18
D gene: .
J gene: TRBJ2-5
clone size: .
CDR3 DNA: TGTGCCAGCTCACCACCCGGAAGGAGACAAGAGACCCAGTACTTC
CDR3 protein: CASSPPGRRQETQYF

V gene: TRBV25-1
D gene: .
J gene: TRBJ1-5
clone size: .
CDR3 DNA: TGTGCCCTTACGCTCCGGCGGGCAAATCAGCCCCAGCATTTT
CDR3 protein: CALTLRRANQPQHF

V gene: TRBV5-6
D gene: TRBD1
J gene: TRBJ2-3
clone size: .
CDR3 DNA: TGTGCCAGCAGCTTGGCCGTGACAGGGGGCCCAGATACGCAGTATTTT
CDR3 protein: CASSLAVTGGPDTQYF

V gene: TRBV18
D gene: .
J gene: TRBJ1-1
clone size: .
CDR3 DNA: TGTGCCAGCTCACCACTTTTGTCAGAGAACACTGAAGCTTTCTTT
CDR3 protein: CASSPLLSENTEAFF